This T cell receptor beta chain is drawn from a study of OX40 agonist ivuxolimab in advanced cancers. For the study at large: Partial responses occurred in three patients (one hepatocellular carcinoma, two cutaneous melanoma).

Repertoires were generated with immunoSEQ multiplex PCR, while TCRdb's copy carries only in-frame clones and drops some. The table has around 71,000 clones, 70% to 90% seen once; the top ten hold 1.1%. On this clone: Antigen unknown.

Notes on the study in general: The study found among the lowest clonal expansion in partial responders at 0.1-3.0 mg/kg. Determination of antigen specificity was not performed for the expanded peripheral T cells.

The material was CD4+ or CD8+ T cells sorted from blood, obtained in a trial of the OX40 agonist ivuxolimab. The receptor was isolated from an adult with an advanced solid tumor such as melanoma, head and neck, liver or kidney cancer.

This CDR3 reads CASSPRSSVDEQFF. CDR3 coding DNA: TGTGCCAGTAGTCCCAGAAGTAGCGTGGATGAGCAGTTCTTC. This sequence joins TRBV19 and TRBJ2-1, with D possibly TRBD2 on 5 matching bases. Per the germline V gene, CDR1 is LNHDA and CDR2 is SQIVND (reference sequence). The CDR3 sequence is 14 residues long. V was shortened by 5 bases and J by 8 bases, with 16 bases between the two germline ends.